Included here is one TCR beta chain sequence, with context. CDR1 is GTSNPN, CDR2 SVGIG, per germline (reference sequence). This CDR3 has 11 residues. The V end lost 8 bases, the J end lost 6 bases, and 11 bases lay between the germline ends. The study ran its PCR with 60 Vbeta and 13 Jbeta primers. Assay: immunoSEQ multiplex PCR; the TCRdb copy retains only in-frame clones and omits some. The sample contains 200,000 or so clones, roughly 84% of which appear only once. The sample is drawn from a study of cytomegalovirus exposure and HLA in healthy donors. Sample: PBMCs. This sequence originates from a girl aged 10 to 17 in good health and CMV-seronegative. The gene calls are TRBV30 and TRBJ2-1; TRBD1 might be the D (6 bases). As DNA, the CDR3 is TGTGCCCAAGGACAGAGCAATGAGCAGTTCTTC. This sequence encodes CAQGQSNEQFF.